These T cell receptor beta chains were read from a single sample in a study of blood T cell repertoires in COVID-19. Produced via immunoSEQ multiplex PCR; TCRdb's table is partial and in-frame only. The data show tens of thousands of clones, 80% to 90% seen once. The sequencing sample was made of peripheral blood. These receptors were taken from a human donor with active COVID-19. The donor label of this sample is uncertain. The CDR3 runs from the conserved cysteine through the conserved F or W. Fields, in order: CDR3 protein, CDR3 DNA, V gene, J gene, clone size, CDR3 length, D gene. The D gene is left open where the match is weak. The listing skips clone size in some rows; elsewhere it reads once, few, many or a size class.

cdr3_aa: CASSPGEADYGYTF; cdr3_nt: TGTGCCAGCAGTCCCGGGGAGGCTGACTATGGCTACACCTTC; v_call: TRBV6-5; j_call: TRBJ1-2; clone_size: NA; cdr3_length: 14; d_call: NA
cdr3_aa: CASSKGGRRADTQYF; cdr3_nt: TGTGCCAGCAGCAAGGGCGGGAGGCGAGCAGATACGCAGTATTTT; v_call: TRBV21-1; j_call: TRBJ2-3; clone_size: NA; cdr3_length: 15; d_call: NA
cdr3_aa: CATSDRDRKFADTQYF; cdr3_nt: TGTGCCACCAGTGACCGGGACAGAAAGTTTGCAGATACGCAGTATTTT; v_call: TRBV24-1; j_call: TRBJ2-3; clone_size: NA; cdr3_length: 16; d_call: TRBD1
cdr3_aa: CAISGGQQNYGYTF; cdr3_nt: TGTGCCATCTCGGGGGGCCAACAAAACTATGGCTACACCTTC; v_call: TRBV6-6; j_call: TRBJ1-2; clone_size: NA; cdr3_length: 14; d_call: NA
cdr3_aa: CASSLGPGTGFYEQYF; cdr3_nt: TGTGCCAGCAGCTTAGGGCCGGGGACAGGCTTCTACGAGCAGTACTTC; v_call: TRBV11-2; j_call: TRBJ2-7; clone_size: once; cdr3_length: 16; d_call: TRBD1
cdr3_aa: CASSLSAGGPGELFF; cdr3_nt: TGTGCCAGCAGTTTATCTGCGGGAGGACCCGGGGAGCTGTTTTTT; v_call: TRBV27; j_call: TRBJ2-2; clone_size: few; cdr3_length: 15; d_call: TRBD2
cdr3_aa: CASNTYNEQFF; cdr3_nt: TGTGCCAGCAATACCTACAATGAGCAGTTCTTC; v_call: TRBV12-3/TRBV12-4; j_call: TRBJ2-1; clone_size: NA; cdr3_length: 11; d_call: NA
cdr3_aa: CASSPWQAQNTEAFF; cdr3_nt: TGTGCCAGCAGCCCCTGGCAGGCCCAGAACACTGAAGCTTTCTTT; v_call: TRBV7-2; j_call: TRBJ1-1; clone_size: NA; cdr3_length: 15; d_call: NA
cdr3_aa: CASSPQSRTQQETQYF; cdr3_nt: TGTGCCAGCAGCCCCCAAAGTCGGACTCAACAAGAGACCCAGTACTTC; v_call: TRBV13; j_call: TRBJ2-5; clone_size: NA; cdr3_length: 16; d_call: NA
cdr3_aa: CASSDQQAPPRVNTEAFF; cdr3_nt: TGTGCCAGCAGTGACCAACAGGCTCCCCCAAGGGTGAACACTGAAGCTTTCTTT; v_call: TRBV25-1; j_call: TRBJ1-1; clone_size: NA; cdr3_length: 18; d_call: NA
cdr3_aa: CASSKGLAGLNTGELFF; cdr3_nt: TGCGCCAGCAGCAAGGGACTAGCGGGACTGAACACCGGGGAGCTGTTTTTT; v_call: TRBV4-1; j_call: TRBJ2-2; clone_size: NA; cdr3_length: 17; d_call: TRBD2
cdr3_aa: CASSQPRRQGTGETQYF; cdr3_nt: TGCGCCAGCAGCCAACCTAGAAGACAGGGGACAGGAGAGACCCAGTACTTC; v_call: TRBV4-1; j_call: TRBJ2-5; clone_size: NA; cdr3_length: 17; d_call: TRBD1
cdr3_aa: CASSSTTGGRYNEQFF; cdr3_nt: TGTGCCAGCAGCTCCACGACAGGGGGAAGATACAATGAGCAGTTCTTC; v_call: TRBV5-4; j_call: TRBJ2-1; clone_size: NA; cdr3_length: 16; d_call: TRBD1
cdr3_aa: CASSAIQSSYEQYF; cdr3_nt: TGTGCCAGCAGCGCTATACAGAGCTCCTACGAGCAGTACTTC; v_call: TRBV5-4; j_call: TRBJ2-7; clone_size: NA; cdr3_length: 14; d_call: NA
cdr3_aa: CASTGTVLGETQYF; cdr3_nt: TGTGCCAGCACCGGGACAGTTCTTGGGGAGACCCAGTACTTC; v_call: TRBV2; j_call: TRBJ2-5; clone_size: few; cdr3_length: 14; d_call: TRBD1
cdr3_aa: CASSQIQGVYEQYF; cdr3_nt: TGTGCCAGCAGCCAGATCCAGGGGGTGTACGAGCAGTACTTC; v_call: TRBV4-2; j_call: TRBJ2-7; clone_size: NA; cdr3_length: 14; d_call: TRBD1
cdr3_aa: CASSLGFGRGENSPLHF; cdr3_nt: TGTGCCAGCAGCTTAGGGTTTGGCAGGGGAGAAAATTCACCCCTCCACTTT; v_call: TRBV11-2; j_call: TRBJ1-6; clone_size: few; cdr3_length: 17; d_call: NA
cdr3_aa: CASSQLQGNNEQFF; cdr3_nt: TGCGCCAGCAGTCAACTACAGGGCAACAATGAGCAGTTCTTC; v_call: TRBV23-1; j_call: TRBJ2-1; clone_size: NA; cdr3_length: 14; d_call: NA
cdr3_aa: CSARQGAFF; cdr3_nt: TGCAGTGCTAGACAGGGAGCTTTCTTT; v_call: TRBV20-1; j_call: TRBJ1-1; clone_size: NA; cdr3_length: 9; d_call: NA
cdr3_aa: CASSSSAAQGYEQYF; cdr3_nt: TGTGCCAGCAGCTCGTCCGCCGCACAGGGTTACGAGCAGTACTTC; v_call: TRBV7-2; j_call: TRBJ2-7; clone_size: NA; cdr3_length: 15; d_call: NA
cdr3_aa: CASSSRQGSGNTIYF; cdr3_nt: TGTGCCAGCAGTTCGCGACAGGGCTCTGGAAACACCATATATTTT; v_call: TRBV5-4; j_call: TRBJ1-3; clone_size: NA; cdr3_length: 15; d_call: TRBD1
cdr3_aa: CASSLGQGAMNTEAFF; cdr3_nt: TGCGCCAGCAGCCTCGGACAGGGGGCGATGAACACTGAAGCTTTCTTT; v_call: TRBV5-1; j_call: TRBJ1-1; clone_size: NA; cdr3_length: 16; d_call: TRBD1
cdr3_aa: CATSRDRTGNTGELFF; cdr3_nt: TGTGCCACCAGCAGAGACCGAACAGGGAACACCGGGGAGCTGTTTTTT; v_call: TRBV15; j_call: TRBJ2-2; clone_size: NA; cdr3_length: 16; d_call: NA
cdr3_aa: CASSDRGELETQYF; cdr3_nt: TGTGCCAGCAGCGACAGGGGCGAATTGGAGACCCAGTACTTC; v_call: TRBV28; j_call: TRBJ2-5; clone_size: once; cdr3_length: 14; d_call: TRBD1
cdr3_aa: CASSVVQGKKTGELFF; cdr3_nt: TGTGCCAGCAGCGTAGTGCAGGGAAAGAAGACCGGGGAGCTGTTTTTT; v_call: TRBV9; j_call: TRBJ2-2; clone_size: NA; cdr3_length: 16; d_call: NA
cdr3_aa: CSVVPGGKTPDTQYF; cdr3_nt: TGCAGCGTTGTCCCCGGGGGGAAGACCCCAGATACGCAGTATTTT; v_call: TRBV29-1; j_call: TRBJ2-3; clone_size: NA; cdr3_length: 15; d_call: TRBD2
cdr3_aa: CASSSRDIEKLFF; cdr3_nt: TGTGCCAGCAGCTCCCGGGACATTGAAAAACTGTTTTTT; v_call: TRBV7-9; j_call: TRBJ1-4; clone_size: few; cdr3_length: 13; d_call: NA
cdr3_aa: CASSVEGTGPSNSPLHF; cdr3_nt: TGTGCCAGCAGCGTAGAAGGGACAGGCCCCTCTAATTCACCCCTCCACTTT; v_call: TRBV9; j_call: TRBJ1-6; clone_size: NA; cdr3_length: 17; d_call: TRBD1
cdr3_aa: CASSSPGTGAYEQYF; cdr3_nt: TGTGCCAGCAGCTCCCCCGGGACAGGGGCCTACGAGCAGTACTTC; v_call: TRBV7-9; j_call: TRBJ2-7; clone_size: NA; cdr3_length: 15; d_call: TRBD1
cdr3_aa: CASSLTQNQETQYF; cdr3_nt: TGCGCCAGCAGCTTGACACAGAATCAAGAGACCCAGTACTTC; v_call: TRBV5-1; j_call: TRBJ2-5; clone_size: NA; cdr3_length: 14; d_call: NA
cdr3_aa: CASSPPISTYNEQFF; cdr3_nt: TGTGCCAGCAGCCCCCCAATTTCCACCTACAATGAGCAGTTCTTC; v_call: TRBV3-1/TRBV3-2; j_call: TRBJ2-1; clone_size: NA; cdr3_length: 15; d_call: NA
cdr3_aa: CASSLFLGTGGGYTF; cdr3_nt: TGTGCCAGCAGTTTATTTTTAGGGACCGGGGGTGGCTACACCTTC; v_call: TRBV28; j_call: TRBJ1-2; clone_size: NA; cdr3_length: 15; d_call: NA
cdr3_aa: CASSLVSGVNEQFF; cdr3_nt: TGCGCCAGCAGCTTGGTATCGGGGGTCAATGAGCAGTTCTTC; v_call: TRBV5-1; j_call: TRBJ2-1; clone_size: NA; cdr3_length: 14; d_call: NA
cdr3_aa: CASSLEPGIGTDTQYF; cdr3_nt: TGTGCCAGCAGCTTGGAACCGGGAATTGGGACAGATACGCAGTATTTT; v_call: TRBV11-2; j_call: TRBJ2-3; clone_size: NA; cdr3_length: 16; d_call: NA
cdr3_aa: CASSRGTSGRDTGELFF; cdr3_nt: TGTGCCAGCAGCAGGGGGACTAGCGGGAGGGACACCGGGGAGCTGTTTTTT; v_call: TRBV3-1/TRBV3-2; j_call: TRBJ2-2; clone_size: NA; cdr3_length: 17; d_call: TRBD2
cdr3_aa: CASSPGGTGRINYGYTF; cdr3_nt: TGTGCCAGCAGCCCGGGGGGTACAGGGAGGATTAACTATGGCTACACCTTC; v_call: TRBV11-2; j_call: TRBJ1-2; clone_size: NA; cdr3_length: 17; d_call: NA
cdr3_aa: CASSLGSPGDEQFF; cdr3_nt: TGCGCCAGCAGCTTGGGCTCGCCAGGGGATGAGCAGTTCTTC; v_call: TRBV5-1; j_call: TRBJ2-1; clone_size: few; cdr3_length: 14; d_call: NA
cdr3_aa: CASSIGLFNTGELFF; cdr3_nt: TGTGCCAGCAGCATTGGACTCTTTAACACCGGGGAGCTGTTTTTT; v_call: TRBV5-6; j_call: TRBJ2-2; clone_size: NA; cdr3_length: 15; d_call: NA
cdr3_aa: CASKATGNLYNSPLHF; cdr3_nt: TGTGCCAGCAAGGCTACAGGGAATCTCTATAATTCACCCCTCCACTTT; v_call: TRBV2; j_call: TRBJ1-6; clone_size: NA; cdr3_length: 16; d_call: NA
cdr3_aa: CASSLAVPGTGLGGELFF; cdr3_nt: TGTGCCAGCAGCTTAGCAGTACCAGGGACTGGTCTCGGCGGGGAGCTGTTTTTT; v_call: TRBV7-9; j_call: TRBJ2-2; clone_size: NA; cdr3_length: 18; d_call: NA
cdr3_aa: CASSPTAGPGNNEQFF; cdr3_nt: TGTGCCAGCTCACCAACAGCGGGACCGGGTAACAATGAGCAGTTCTTC; v_call: TRBV18; j_call: TRBJ2-1; clone_size: NA; cdr3_length: 16; d_call: TRBD2
cdr3_aa: CASSSGTSFQGTQYF; cdr3_nt: TGCGCCAGCAGTTCCGGGACTAGCTTCCAGGGGACCCAGTACTTC; v_call: TRBV5-1; j_call: TRBJ2-5; clone_size: NA; cdr3_length: 15; d_call: TRBD2
cdr3_aa: CASSQQGIPYEQYF; cdr3_nt: TGTGCCAGCAGTCAACAGGGCATCCCCTACGAGCAGTACTTC; v_call: TRBV9; j_call: TRBJ2-7; clone_size: NA; cdr3_length: 14; d_call: NA
cdr3_aa: CASSSDSRRETQYF; cdr3_nt: TGCGCCAGCAGCTCGGACAGTAGGCGAGAGACCCAGTACTTC; v_call: TRBV5-1; j_call: TRBJ2-5; clone_size: once; cdr3_length: 14; d_call: NA
cdr3_aa: CASTPRIMDTQYF; cdr3_nt: TGTGCCAGCACGCCGAGGATAATGGATACGCAGTATTTT; v_call: TRBV7-9; j_call: TRBJ2-3; clone_size: NA; cdr3_length: 13; d_call: NA
cdr3_aa: CASRLTRGITGELFF; cdr3_nt: TGTGCCAGCAGGCTAACCAGGGGGATCACCGGGGAGCTGTTTTTT; v_call: TRBV27; j_call: TRBJ2-2; clone_size: NA; cdr3_length: 15; d_call: TRBD1
cdr3_aa: CASSLISSQGNGYTF; cdr3_nt: TGTGCCAGCAGCTTGATTAGTAGCCAGGGTAATGGCTACACCTTC; v_call: TRBV5-4; j_call: TRBJ1-2; clone_size: NA; cdr3_length: 15; d_call: NA
cdr3_aa: CASSLLEETEAFF; cdr3_nt: TGTGCCAGCAGCTTATTGGAGGAGACTGAAGCTTTCTTT; v_call: TRBV11-3; j_call: TRBJ1-1; clone_size: NA; cdr3_length: 13; d_call: NA
cdr3_aa: CASSLRRSDRGLVNEQYF; cdr3_nt: TGCGCCAGCAGCTTGCGTCGATCTGACAGGGGACTGGTAAACGAGCAGTACTTC; v_call: TRBV5-1; j_call: TRBJ2-7; clone_size: NA; cdr3_length: 18; d_call: TRBD1
cdr3_aa: CASSSSNSGANVLTF; cdr3_nt: TGCGCCAGCAGCAGCTCCAACTCTGGGGCCAACGTCCTGACTTTC; v_call: TRBV5-1; j_call: TRBJ2-6; clone_size: NA; cdr3_length: 15; d_call: NA